Listed below are T cell receptor beta chains from one sample, sequenced in a study of CD8+CD57+ T cells in acquired aplastic anemia. TCRdb reprocessed the reads via MiXCR and lists one record per CDR3 protein. The sample carries roughly 130,000 distinct CDR3 sequences, around 50% recorded once. Sequenced material: sorted CD4+, CD8+, or CD8+CD57+ T cells (not recorded which) from PBMCs. The source of these receptors is a human donor in good health, serving as a control. CDR3s include the opening cysteine and the closing phenylalanine or tryptophan.

cdr3_aa j_call v_call
CASSLVTRELGYTF TRBJ1-2 TRBV7-8
CVSSEGVRGNSPLHF TRBJ1-6 TRBV6-1
CAISAQAGGYTF TRBJ1-2 TRBV10-3
CASSAGLQETQYF TRBJ2-5 TRBV9
CASSQDGAGVTPYEQYF TRBJ2-7 TRBV4-2
CASRSGTNTYEQYF TRBJ2-7 TRBV12-3/TRBV12-4
CSAIPSPDFEAFF TRBJ1-1 TRBV20-1
CASSLPRLAGGRTDTQYF TRBJ2-3 TRBV7-6
CASLGGALRSDNEQFF TRBJ2-1 TRBV6-1
CATSSGTSTDIQYF TRBJ2-4 TRBV15
CASSLWRGHEQYF TRBJ2-7 TRBV7-3
CATHLGEGYQPQHF TRBJ1-5 TRBV19
CASLPTGTSGGQQFF TRBJ2-1 TRBV19
CSVEDTNSYEQYF TRBJ2-7 TRBV29-1
CASSIISPPGQPQHF TRBJ1-5 TRBV19
CASSLGGGEAFF TRBJ1-1 TRBV7-6
CASSYGYRGRKNTEAFF TRBJ1-1 TRBV6-5
CSATEGQANSYNEQFF TRBJ2-1 TRBV20-1
CASSSLPDYEQYF TRBJ2-7 TRBV18
CAISSGTGLNQPQHF TRBJ1-5 TRBV10-3
CASRNGWDTDTQYF TRBJ2-3 TRBV2
CSAARQQETQHF TRBJ1-5 TRBV20-1
CASSLSGVETQYF TRBJ2-5 TRBV7-3
CASSLDRVVGYTF TRBJ1-2 TRBV5-6
CASSSTSGGAGIQYF TRBJ2-4 TRBV5-1
CASSPQLGMGAQDEQFF TRBJ2-1 TRBV3-1
CANSYSTRNNEKLFF TRBJ1-4 TRBV6-5
CATLGEQYF TRBJ2-7 TRBV24-1
CASSHHRGGVSPYEQYF TRBJ2-7 TRBV7-9
CASTRSVASNQPQHF TRBJ1-5 TRBV2
CSASPRDRGKDSPLHF TRBJ1-6 TRBV20-1
CASSSSGEAAGNTIYF TRBJ1-3 TRBV5-1
CSAPAVSGEKLFF TRBJ1-4 TRBV20-1
CASSVTGVWGYGYTF TRBJ1-2 TRBV5-4
CASSIAGVRGETQYF TRBJ2-5 TRBV19
CASSYYGGANYGYTF TRBJ1-2 TRBV6-5
CASSPPGNPYEQYF TRBJ2-7 TRBV7-3
CASSLLETAYGYTF TRBJ1-2 TRBV12-3/TRBV12-4
CASSIAWTSGGAREQYF TRBJ2-7 TRBV5-4
CASLEDTEAFF TRBJ1-1 TRBV11-2
CASSSKTYTEAFF TRBJ1-1 TRBV11-3